The text below deals with one T cell receptor (beta chain). The CDR3 is 14 amino acids. Per the germline V gene, CDR1 is SGHRS and CDR2 is YFSETQ. Trimming stripped 2 bases from V and 4 bases from J, with 12 bases between. TCRdb reprocessed the RACE reads via MiXCR and lists one record per CDR3 protein. Among under 200,000 distinct CDR3 sequences, more than 14% were seen once, and the ten largest hold less than 2%. The data are from a study of human T cells and chemical hapten exposure. Time point specified: patch test 1, 2 weeks after DPC sensitization. Treatment indicated: therapeutic diphenylcyclopropenone sensitization with weekly scalp DPC. Extraction of total RNA was performed on unfractionated whole blood.

The sequence derives from a woman between 25 and 40 years old with alopecia areata. Some clones in this sample may be carry-over from other donors' samples. This chain uses TRBV5-1 with TRBJ1-1; tentatively, D is TRBD1 (5 bases). The sample was whole blood, taken in connection with sensitization to the hapten diphenylcyclopropenone (DPC). This chain's CDR3 is CASSFEGRGTEAFF. CDR3 coding DNA: TGCGCCAGCAGCTTTGAGGGGAGGGGCACTGAAGCTTTCTTT.